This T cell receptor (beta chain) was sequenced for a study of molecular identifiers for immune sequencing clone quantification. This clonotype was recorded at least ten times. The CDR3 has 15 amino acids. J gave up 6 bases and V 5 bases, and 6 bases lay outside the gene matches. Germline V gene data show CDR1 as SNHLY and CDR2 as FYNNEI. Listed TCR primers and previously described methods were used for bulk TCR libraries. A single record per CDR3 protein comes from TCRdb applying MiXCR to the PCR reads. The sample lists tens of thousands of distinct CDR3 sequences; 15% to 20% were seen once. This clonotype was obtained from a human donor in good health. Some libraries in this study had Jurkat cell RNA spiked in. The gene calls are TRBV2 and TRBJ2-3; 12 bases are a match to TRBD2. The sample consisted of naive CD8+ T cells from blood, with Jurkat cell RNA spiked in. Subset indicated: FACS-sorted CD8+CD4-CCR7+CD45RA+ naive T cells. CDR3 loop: CASSPLAGGVDTQYF. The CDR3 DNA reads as TGTGCCAGCAGTCCCCTAGCGGGAGGGGTCGATACGCAGTATTTT.